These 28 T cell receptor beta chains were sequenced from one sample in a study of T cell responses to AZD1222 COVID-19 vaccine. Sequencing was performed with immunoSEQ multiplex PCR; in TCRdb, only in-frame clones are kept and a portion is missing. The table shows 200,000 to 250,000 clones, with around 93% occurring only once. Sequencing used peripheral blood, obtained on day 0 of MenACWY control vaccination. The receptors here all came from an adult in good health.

The CDR3 protein is CASSYPGGGGQPQHF. DNA of the CDR3: TGTGCCAGCAGTTACCCCGGCGGCGGGGGACAGCCCCAGCATTTT. The V and J genes are TRBV6-2 or TRBV6-3 and TRBJ1-5; TRBD1 is a possible D gene (5 bases). The germline V and J ends were trimmed by 2 bases and 7 bases, with 15 bases remaining between them. The CDR3 totals 15 residues. The germline V gene has CDR1 MNHEY and CDR2 SVGEGT.

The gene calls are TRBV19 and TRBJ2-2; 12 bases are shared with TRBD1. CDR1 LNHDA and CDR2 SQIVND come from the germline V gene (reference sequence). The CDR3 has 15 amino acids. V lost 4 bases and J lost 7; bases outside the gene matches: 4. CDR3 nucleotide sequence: TGTGCCAGTAGTACCGGGACAGGGGGCTTCGGGGAGCTGTTTTTT. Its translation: CASSTGTGGFGELFF.

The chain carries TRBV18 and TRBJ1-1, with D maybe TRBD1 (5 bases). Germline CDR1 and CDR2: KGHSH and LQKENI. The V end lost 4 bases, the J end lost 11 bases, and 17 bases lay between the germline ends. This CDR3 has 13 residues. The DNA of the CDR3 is TGTGCCAGCTCACAGGGACGTTCGAGCGAGGCTTTCTTT. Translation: CASSQGRSSEAFF. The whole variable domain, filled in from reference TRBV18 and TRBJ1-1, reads NAGVMQNPRHLVRRRGQEARLRCSPMKGHSHVYWYRQLPEEGLKFMVYLQKENIIDESGMPKERFSAEFPKEGPSILRIQQVVRGDSAAYFCASSQGRSSEAFFGQGTRLTVV.

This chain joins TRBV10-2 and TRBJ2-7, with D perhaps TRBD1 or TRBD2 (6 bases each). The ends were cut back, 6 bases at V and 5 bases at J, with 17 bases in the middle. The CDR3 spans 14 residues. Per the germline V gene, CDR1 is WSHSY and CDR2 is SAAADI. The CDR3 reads CASSQAGGGNEQYF. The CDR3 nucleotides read TGCGCCAGCAGCCAAGCTGGAGGGGGAAACGAGCAGTACTTC.

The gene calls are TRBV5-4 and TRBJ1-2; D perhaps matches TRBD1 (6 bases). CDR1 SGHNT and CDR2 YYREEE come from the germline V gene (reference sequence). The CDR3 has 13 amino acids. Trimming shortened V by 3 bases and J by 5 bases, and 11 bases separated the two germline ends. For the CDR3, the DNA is TGTGCCAGCAGCTCCACAGGGTTATATGGCTACACCTTC. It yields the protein CASSSTGLYGYTF.

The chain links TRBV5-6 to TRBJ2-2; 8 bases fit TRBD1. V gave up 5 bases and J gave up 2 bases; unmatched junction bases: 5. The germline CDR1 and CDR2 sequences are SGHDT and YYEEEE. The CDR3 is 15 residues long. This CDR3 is CASSRDRRNTGELFF. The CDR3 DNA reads TGTGCCAGCAGTAGGGACAGGCGCAACACCGGGGAGCTGTTTTTT.

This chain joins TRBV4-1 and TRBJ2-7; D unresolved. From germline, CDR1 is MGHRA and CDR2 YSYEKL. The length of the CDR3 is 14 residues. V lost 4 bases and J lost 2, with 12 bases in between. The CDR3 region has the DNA TGCGCCAGCAGCCCCGGAATACAAACCTACGAGCAGTACTTC. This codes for CASSPGIQTYEQYF.

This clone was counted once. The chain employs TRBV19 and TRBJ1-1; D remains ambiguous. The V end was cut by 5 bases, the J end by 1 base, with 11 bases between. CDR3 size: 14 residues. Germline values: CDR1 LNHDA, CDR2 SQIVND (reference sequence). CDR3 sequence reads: CASSSLDKNTEAFF. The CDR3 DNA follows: TGTGCCAGTAGTTCCTTAGACAAGAACACTGAAGCTTTCTTT.

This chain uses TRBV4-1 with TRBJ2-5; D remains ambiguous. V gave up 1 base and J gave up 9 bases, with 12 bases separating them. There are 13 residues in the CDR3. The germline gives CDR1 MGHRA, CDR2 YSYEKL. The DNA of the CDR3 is TGCGCCAGCAGCCAAGCCCCCCCAACTCCCCAGTACTTC. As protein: CASSQAPPTPQYF.

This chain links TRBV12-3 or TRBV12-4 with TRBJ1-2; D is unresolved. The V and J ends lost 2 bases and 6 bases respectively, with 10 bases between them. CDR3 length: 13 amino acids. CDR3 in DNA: TGTGCCAGCAGTTTACTGAGGGCGAATGGCTACACCTTC. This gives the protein CASSLLRANGYTF.

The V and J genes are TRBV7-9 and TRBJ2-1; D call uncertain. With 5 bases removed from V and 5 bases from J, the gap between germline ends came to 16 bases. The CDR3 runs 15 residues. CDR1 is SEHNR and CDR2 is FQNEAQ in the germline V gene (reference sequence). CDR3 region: CASSPWVRKDNEQFF. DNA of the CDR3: TGTGCCAGCAGCCCGTGGGTCCGAAAGGACAATGAGCAGTTCTTC.

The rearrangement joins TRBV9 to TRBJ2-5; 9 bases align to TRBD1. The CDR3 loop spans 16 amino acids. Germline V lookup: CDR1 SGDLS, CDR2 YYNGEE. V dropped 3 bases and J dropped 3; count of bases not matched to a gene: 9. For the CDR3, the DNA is TGTGCCAGCAGCGCCGACAGGACAGGGGTCGAAGAGACCCAGTACTTC. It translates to CASSADRTGVEETQYF.

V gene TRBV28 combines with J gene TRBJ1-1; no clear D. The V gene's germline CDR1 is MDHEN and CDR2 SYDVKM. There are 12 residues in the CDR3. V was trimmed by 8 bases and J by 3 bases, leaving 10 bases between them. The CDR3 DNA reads TGTGCCAGCGTCGGACCTGACACTGAAGCTTTCTTT. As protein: CASVGPDTEAFF.

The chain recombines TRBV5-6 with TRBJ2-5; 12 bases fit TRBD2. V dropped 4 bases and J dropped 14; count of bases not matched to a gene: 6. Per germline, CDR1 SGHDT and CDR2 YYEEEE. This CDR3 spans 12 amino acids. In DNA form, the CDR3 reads TGTGCCAGCAGCCCTGGACTAGCGGGGAAATACTTC. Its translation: CASSPGLAGKYF.

The CDR3 is CASSLEQANMNTEAFF. The CDR3, as DNA: TGTGCCAGCAGCTTGGAGCAGGCAAACATGAACACTGAAGCTTTCTTT. This sequence joins TRBV5-5 and TRBJ1-1; D remains unclear. CDR3 size: 16 residues. Trimming removed 0 bases from V and 0 bases from J, with 12 bases in between. CDR1 is SGHKS, CDR2 YYEKEE, per germline (reference sequence).

For the CDR3, the DNA is TGTGCCAGCAGCTCCGGGACAGGAGCCTACAATGAGCAGTTCTTC. Protein sequence: CASSSGTGAYNEQFF. The chain couples TRBV7-9 to TRBJ2-1; 8 nucleotides match TRBD1. The CDR3 covers 15 residues. Germline V gene sequence: CDR1 SEHNR, CDR2 FQNEAQ (reference sequence). Trimming at V came to 4 bases and at J to 2 bases, leaving 4 bases not matched to a gene.

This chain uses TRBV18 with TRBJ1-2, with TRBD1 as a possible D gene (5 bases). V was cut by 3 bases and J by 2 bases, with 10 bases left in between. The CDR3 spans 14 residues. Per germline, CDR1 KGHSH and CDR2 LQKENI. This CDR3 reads CASSPDRTNYGYTF. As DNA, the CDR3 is TGTGCCAGCTCACCTGACAGAACCAACTATGGCTACACCTTC.

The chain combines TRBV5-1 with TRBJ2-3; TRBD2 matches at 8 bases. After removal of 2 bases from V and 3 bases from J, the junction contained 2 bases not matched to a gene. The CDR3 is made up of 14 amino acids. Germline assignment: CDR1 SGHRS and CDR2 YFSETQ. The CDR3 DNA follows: TGCGCCAGCAGCTTATCGGGGGGGACAGATACGCAGTATTTT. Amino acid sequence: CASSLSGGTDTQYF.

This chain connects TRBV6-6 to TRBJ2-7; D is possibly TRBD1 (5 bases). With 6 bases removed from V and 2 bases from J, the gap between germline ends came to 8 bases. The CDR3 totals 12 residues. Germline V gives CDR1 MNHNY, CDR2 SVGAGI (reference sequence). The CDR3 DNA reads TGTGCCAGCAGGACGGACACCTACGAGCAGTACTTC. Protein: CASRTDTYEQYF.

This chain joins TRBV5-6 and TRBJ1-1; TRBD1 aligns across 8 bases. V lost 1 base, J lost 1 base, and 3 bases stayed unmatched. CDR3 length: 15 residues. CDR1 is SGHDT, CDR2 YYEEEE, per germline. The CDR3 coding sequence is TGTGCCAGCAGCTTGCAAGACAGGGGGAACACTGAAGCTTTCTTT. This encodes CASSLQDRGNTEAFF. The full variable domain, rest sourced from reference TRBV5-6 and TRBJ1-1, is DAGVTQSPTHLIKTRGQQVTLRCSPKSGHDTVSWYQQALGQGPQFIFQYYEEEERQRGNFPDRFSGHQFPNYSSELNVNALLLGDSALYLCASSLQDRGNTEAFFGQGTRLTVV.

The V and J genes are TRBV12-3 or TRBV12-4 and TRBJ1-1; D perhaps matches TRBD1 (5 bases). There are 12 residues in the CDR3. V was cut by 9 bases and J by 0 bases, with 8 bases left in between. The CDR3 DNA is TGTGCCAGTCGGGGGGTGAACACTGAAGCTTTCTTT. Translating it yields CASRGVNTEAFF.

CDR3 sequence: CASSLELGRAFF. The CDR3 nucleotides are TGTGCCAGCAGCTTAGAGTTGGGGCGAGCTTTCTTT. This chain links TRBV7-9 with TRBJ1-1, with a weak D call TRBD1 (5 bases). This CDR3 is built from 12 residues. Between the trimmed V and J ends, which lost 1 base and 10 bases, there was a span of 10 bases. Germline lookup yields CDR1 SEHNR and CDR2 FQNEAQ (reference sequence).

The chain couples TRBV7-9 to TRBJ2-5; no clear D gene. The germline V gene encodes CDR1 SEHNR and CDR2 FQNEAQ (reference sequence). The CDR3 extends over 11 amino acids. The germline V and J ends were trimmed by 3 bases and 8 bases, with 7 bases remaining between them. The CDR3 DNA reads TGTGCCAGCAGCTTCCTCGATACCCAGTACTTC. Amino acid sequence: CASSFLDTQYF. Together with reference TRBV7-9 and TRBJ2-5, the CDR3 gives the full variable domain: DTGVSQNPRHKITKRGQNVTFRCDPISEHNRLYWYRQTLGQGPEFLTYFQNEAQLEKSRLLSDRFSAERPKGSFSTLEIQRTEQGDSAMYLCASSFLDTQYFGPGTRLLVL.

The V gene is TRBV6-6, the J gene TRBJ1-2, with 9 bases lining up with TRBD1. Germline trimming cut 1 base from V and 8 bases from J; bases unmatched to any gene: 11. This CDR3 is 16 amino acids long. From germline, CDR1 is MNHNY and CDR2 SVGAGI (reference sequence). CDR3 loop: CASSYYRDRAKEGYTF. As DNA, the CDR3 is TGTGCCAGCAGTTACTACCGGGACAGGGCTAAGGAGGGCTACACCTTC.

CDR3 residues: CASSYGVMNTEAFF. The DNA for the CDR3 is TGTGCCAGCAGTTACGGAGTTATGAACACTGAAGCTTTCTTT. J is TRBJ1-1 and V is TRBV6-5, with D hard to call. V was clipped by 2 bases and J by 0 bases, with 7 bases between them. This CDR3 contains 14 residues. Germline assignment: CDR1 MNHEY and CDR2 SVGAGI.

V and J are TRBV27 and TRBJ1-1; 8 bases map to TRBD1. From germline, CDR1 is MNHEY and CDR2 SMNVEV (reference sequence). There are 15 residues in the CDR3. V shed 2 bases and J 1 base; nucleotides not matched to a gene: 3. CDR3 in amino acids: CASSLRTGRNTEAFF. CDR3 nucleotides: TGTGCCAGCAGTTTAAGGACAGGGCGGAACACTGAAGCTTTCTTT.

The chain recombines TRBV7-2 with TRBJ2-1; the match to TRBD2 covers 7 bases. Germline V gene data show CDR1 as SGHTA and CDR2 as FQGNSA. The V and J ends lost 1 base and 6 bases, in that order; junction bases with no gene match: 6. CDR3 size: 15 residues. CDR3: CASSLDGGGFNEQFF. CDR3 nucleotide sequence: TGTGCCAGCAGCTTAGATGGCGGGGGTTTCAATGAGCAGTTCTTC. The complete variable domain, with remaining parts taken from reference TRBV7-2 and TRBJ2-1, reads GAGVSQSPSNKVTEKGKDVELRCDPISGHTALYWYRQSLGQGLEFLIYFQGNSAPDKSGLPSDRFSAERTGGSVSTLTIQRTQQEDSAVYLCASSLDGGGFNEQFFGPGTRLTVL.

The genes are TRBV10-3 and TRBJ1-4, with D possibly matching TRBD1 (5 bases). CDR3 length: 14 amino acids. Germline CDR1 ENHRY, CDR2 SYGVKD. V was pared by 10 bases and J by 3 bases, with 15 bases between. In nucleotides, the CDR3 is TGTGCCACCCGGGACGGAACTGCTAATGAAAAACTGTTTTTT. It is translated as CATRDGTANEKLFF.